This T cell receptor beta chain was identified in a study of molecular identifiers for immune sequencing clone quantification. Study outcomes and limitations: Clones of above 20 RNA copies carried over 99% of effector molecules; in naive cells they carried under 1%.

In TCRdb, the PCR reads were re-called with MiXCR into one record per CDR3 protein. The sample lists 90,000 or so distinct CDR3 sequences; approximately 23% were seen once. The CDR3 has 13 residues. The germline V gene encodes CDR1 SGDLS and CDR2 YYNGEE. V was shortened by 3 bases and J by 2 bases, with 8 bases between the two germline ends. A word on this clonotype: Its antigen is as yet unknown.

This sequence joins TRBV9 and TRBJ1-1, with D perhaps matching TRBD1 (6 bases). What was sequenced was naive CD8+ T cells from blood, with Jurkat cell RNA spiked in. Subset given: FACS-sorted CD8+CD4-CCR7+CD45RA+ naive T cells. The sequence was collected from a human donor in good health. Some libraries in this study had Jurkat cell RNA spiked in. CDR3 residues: CASSAGGNTEAFF. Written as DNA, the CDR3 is TGTGCCAGCAGCGCGGGGGGCAACACTGAAGCTTTCTTT.